These 17 T cell receptor beta chains were sequenced from one sample in a study of blood T cell repertoires in COVID-19. Repertoires were generated with immunoSEQ multiplex PCR, while TCRdb's copy carries only in-frame clones and drops some. The sample yields approximately 170,000 clones, 80% seen once. Sequenced sample: PBMCs or T cells enriched from blood (not recorded which). These receptors were collected from a man between 35 and 55 years old who had recovered from COVID-19.

The chain couples TRBV6-5 to TRBJ2-1, with a tentative D call TRBD1 (5 bases). Trimming shortened V by 0 bases and J by 9 bases, and 9 bases separated the two germline ends. This CDR3 contains 13 residues. The V gene's germline CDR1 is MNHEY and CDR2 SVGAGI. The CDR3 sequence is CASSYSGVSEQFF. As DNA, the CDR3 is TGTGCCAGCAGTTACTCAGGGGTCAGTGAGCAGTTCTTC.

The V call is TRBV7-9, the J call TRBJ1-2, with a possible D match to TRBD1 (5 bases). Germline V lookup: CDR1 SEHNR, CDR2 FQNEAQ (reference sequence). Between the trimmed V and J ends, which lost 5 bases and 6 bases, there was a span of 13 bases. The length of the CDR3 is 13 residues. For the CDR3, the DNA is TGTGCCAGCAGCACACAGGTTTGGAATGGCTACACCTTC. This translates into CASSTQVWNGYTF. The whole variable domain, remainder taken from reference TRBV7-9 and TRBJ1-2, is DTGVSQNPRHKITKRGQNVTFRCDPISEHNRLYWYRQTLGQGPEFLTYFQNEAQLEKSRLLSDRFSAERPKGSFSTLEIQRTEQGDSAMYLCASSTQVWNGYTFGSGTRLTVV.

The chain recombines TRBV7-9 with TRBJ2-5, with D possibly being TRBD1 (5 bases). CDR1 is SEHNR and CDR2 is FQNEAQ in the germline V gene (reference sequence). The germline V and J ends were trimmed by 4 bases and 5 bases, with 20 bases remaining between them. The CDR3 contains 16 residues. CDR3 nucleotide sequence: TGTGCCAGCAGCTCCTATCAGGGCTCGGGCCGGGAGACCCAGTACTTC. Its translation: CASSSYQGSGRETQYF.

The chain joins TRBV6-5 to TRBJ1-5, with D uncertain. The ends were cut back, 6 bases at V and 4 bases at J, with 4 bases in the middle. The V gene's germline CDR1 is MNHEY and CDR2 SVGAGI. This CDR3 is built from 11 residues. For the CDR3, the DNA is TGTGCCAGCAGACAGAATCAGCCCCAGCATTTT. Translating gives CASRQNQPQHF.

This clone was counted once. The chain links TRBV4-1 to TRBJ1-5; 7 bases are a match to TRBD1. Germline loops: CDR1 MGHRA, CDR2 YSYEKL. This CDR3 contains 15 residues. J lost 9 bases, V lost 0 bases, and 8 bases had no gene match. DNA of the CDR3: TGCGCCAGCAGCCAAGATTGGGACAGTCTGTCGCCCCAGCATTTT. Translated: CASSQDWDSLSPQHF.

V gene TRBV7-8 combines with J gene TRBJ2-3; TRBD2 aligns across 10 bases. The CDR3 is 16 residues long. V shed 5 bases, J shed 4 bases, and the junction held 9 bases outside the gene matches. CDR1 SGHVS and CDR2 FQNEAQ come from the germline V gene. CDR3 amino acids: CASSPTASGGSDTQYF. The CDR3 region has the DNA TGTGCCAGCAGCCCGACGGCTAGCGGGGGATCAGATACGCAGTATTTT.

This clone was seen a handful of times. The chain combines TRBV11-2 with TRBJ2-5; perhaps TRBD1 as D (6 bases). The V and J ends lost 5 bases and 2 bases respectively, with 15 bases between them. This CDR3 contains 15 residues. In germline, CDR1 is SGHAT, CDR2 FQNNGV. CDR3: CASSQGGIGQETQYF. The CDR3 bases are TGTGCCAGCAGCCAAGGGGGAATAGGTCAAGAGACCCAGTACTTC. Complete variable domain (other parts from reference TRBV11-2 and TRBJ2-5): EAGVAQSPRYKIIEKRQSVAFWCNPISGHATLYWYQQILGQGPKLLIQFQNNGVVDDSQLPKDRFSAERLKGVDSTLKIQPAKLEDSAVYLCASSQGGIGQETQYFGPGTRLLVL.

In this sample, this clone turned up many times. The chain links TRBV2 to TRBJ1-1, with TRBD1 matching over 7 bases. The CDR3 runs 13 residues. Losses at the gene ends were 5 bases for V and 12 bases for J; bases not matched to a gene: 12. Per the germline V gene, CDR1 is SNHLY and CDR2 is FYNNEI. The CDR3 bases are TGTGCCAGCAGTACTTTTACAGGGGAGTCGCCTTTCTTT. This gives the protein CASSTFTGESPFF.

This sequence joins TRBV7-8 and TRBJ2-3; 10 positions agree with TRBD2. From germline, CDR1 is SGHVS and CDR2 FQNEAQ. V lost 1 base to trimming and J lost 4 bases; unmatched junction nucleotides: 5. The CDR3 has 16 amino acids. CDR3 bases: TGTGCCAGCAGCTTAGATAAGCGGGGGGGCTCAGATACGCAGTATTTT. Translated, it gives CASSLDKRGGSDTQYF.

This chain links TRBV11-1 with TRBJ2-5; tentatively, D is TRBD2 (5 bases). Germline CDR1 SGHAT, CDR2 FQDESV (reference sequence). CDR3 size: 16 residues. The V end was cut by 3 bases, the J end by 0 bases, with 14 bases between. As DNA, the CDR3 is TGTGCCAGCAGCTTCTCGTCGAGCGGTGACCAAGAGACCCAGTACTTC. Encoded protein: CASSFSSSGDQETQYF.

In DNA form, the CDR3 reads TGTGCCAGCAGCCTTCAGGGTCGGAGGGGCCAAAACATATATTTT. Its protein is CASSLQGRRGQNIYF. The gene calls are TRBV7-2 and TRBJ1-3; perhaps TRBD1 as D (5 bases). V gave up 5 bases and J gave up 12 bases, with 23 bases separating them. The germline V gene encodes CDR1 SGHTA and CDR2 FQGNSA. This CDR3 is 15 amino acids long. Full variable domain (missing parts from reference TRBV7-2 and TRBJ1-3): GAGVSQSPSNKVTEKGKDVELRCDPISGHTALYWYRQSLGQGLEFLIYFQGNSAPDKSGLPSDRFSAERTGGSVSTLTIQRTQQEDSAVYLCASSLQGRRGQNIYFGEGSWLTVV.

CDR3 nucleotide sequence: TGTGCCAGCAACTTGGGACAGGGGGGGAATTCACCCCTCCACTTT. Translated: CASNLGQGGNSPLHF. V gene TRBV6-5 combines with J gene TRBJ1-6; 11 bases fit TRBD1. The CDR3 totals 15 residues. V lost 7 bases and J lost 7; bases outside the gene matches: 6. Germline-derived CDR1 and CDR2 are MNHEY and SVGAGI.

The rearrangement joins TRBV9 to TRBJ2-5, with D possibly being TRBD2 (6 bases). This CDR3 region has 15 residues. CDR1 and CDR2 from the germline V gene are SGDLS and YYNGEE. Trimming removed 2 bases from V and 2 bases from J, with 13 bases in between. The CDR3 nucleotides are TGTGCCAGCAGCGTCTCCGGGACTTCTCAAGAGACCCAGTACTTC. This sequence encodes CASSVSGTSQETQYF.

The genes are TRBV9 and TRBJ1-3; the match to TRBD1 covers 7 bases. Germline V gives CDR1 SGDLS, CDR2 YYNGEE. J was trimmed by 1 base and V by 0 bases; bases with no gene match: 7. The CDR3 consists of 17 residues. The CDR3 reads CASSVVGGQNSGNTIYF. The CDR3 nucleotides read TGTGCCAGCAGCGTAGTTGGGGGACAGAATTCTGGAAACACCATATATTTT.

The chain has TRBV2 and TRBJ2-7, with D perhaps matching TRBD2 (5 bases). CDR1 is SNHLY and CDR2 is FYNNEI in the germline V gene. V was clipped by 7 bases and J by 6 bases, with 16 bases between them. The CDR3 loop spans 13 amino acids. CDR3 sequence reads: CASIDGEMREQYF. The CDR3, as DNA: TGTGCCAGCATTGACGGGGAGATGCGCGAGCAGTACTTC.

The V and J genes are TRBV7-8 and TRBJ2-7, with TRBD2 matching over 8 bases. The germline V gene encodes CDR1 SGHVS and CDR2 FQNEAQ. This CDR3 spans 14 amino acids. V was clipped by 5 bases and J by 3 bases; unmatched bases: 6. The CDR3 reads CASSISGAGYEQYV. As DNA, the CDR3 is TGTGCCAGCAGCATTAGCGGGGCCGGCTACGAGCAGTACGTC.

The V gene is TRBV6-5, the J gene TRBJ2-7; the match to TRBD2 covers 12 bases. V gave up 7 bases and J gave up 9 bases; unmatched junction bases: 7. The CDR3 runs 13 residues. Germline V gives CDR1 MNHEY, CDR2 SVGAGI. In nucleotides, the CDR3 is TGTGCCAGCAAGGGCCCGACTAGCGGGGGGCAGTACGTC. Protein: CASKGPTSGGQYV.